The sequence of this T cell receptor beta chain was determined in a study of human T cells and chemical hapten exposure. Time point denoted: pre-sensitization, week 0. Sample treatment: therapeutic diphenylcyclopropenone sensitization with weekly scalp DPC. Unique molecular identifiers were attached to individual cDNA molecules within the library. Each CDR3 protein is one row after TCRdb ran MiXCR on the RACE reads. The sample has 190,000 or so distinct CDR3 sequences, about 31% seen once; the top ten hold under 3%. V gave up 4 bases and J gave up 7 bases; unmatched junction bases: 5. The CDR3 runs 14 residues. Germline CDR1 SGHRS, CDR2 YFSETQ.

Sequenced here: whole blood, sampled in connection with sensitization to the hapten diphenylcyclopropenone (DPC). The rearrangement joins TRBV5-1 to TRBJ1-1; TRBD1 matches at 12 bases. The receptor's source is a woman in her twenties or thirties with alopecia areata. Some clones in this sample may be carry-over from other donors' samples. CDR3 in DNA: TGCGCCAGCAGCCTGGGACAGGGGGCAGGTGAAGCTTTCTTT. This translates into CASSLGQGAGEAFF.